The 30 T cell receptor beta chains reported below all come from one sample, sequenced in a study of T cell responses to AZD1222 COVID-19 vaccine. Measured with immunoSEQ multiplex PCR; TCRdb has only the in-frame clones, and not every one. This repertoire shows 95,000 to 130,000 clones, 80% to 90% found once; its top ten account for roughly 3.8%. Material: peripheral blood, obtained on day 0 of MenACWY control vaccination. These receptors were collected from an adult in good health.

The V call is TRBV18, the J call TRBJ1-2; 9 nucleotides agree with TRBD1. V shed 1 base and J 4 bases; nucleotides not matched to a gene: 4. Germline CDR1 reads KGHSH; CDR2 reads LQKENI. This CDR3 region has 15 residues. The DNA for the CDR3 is TGTGCCAGCTCACCACGACAGGGGGAAGCCTATGGCTACACCTTC. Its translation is CASSPRQGEAYGYTF.

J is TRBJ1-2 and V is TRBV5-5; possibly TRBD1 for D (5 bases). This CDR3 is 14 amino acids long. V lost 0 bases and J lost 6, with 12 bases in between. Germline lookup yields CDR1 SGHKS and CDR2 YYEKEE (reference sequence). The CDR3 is CASSLVVRENGYTF. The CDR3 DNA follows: TGTGCCAGCAGCTTGGTGGTCAGGGAAAATGGCTACACCTTC.

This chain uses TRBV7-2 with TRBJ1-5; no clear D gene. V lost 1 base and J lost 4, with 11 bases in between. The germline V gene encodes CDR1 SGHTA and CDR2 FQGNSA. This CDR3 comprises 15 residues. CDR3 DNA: TGTGCCAGCAGCTTAGAAGTCGGTGAAAATCAGCCCCAGCATTTT. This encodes CASSLEVGENQPQHF.

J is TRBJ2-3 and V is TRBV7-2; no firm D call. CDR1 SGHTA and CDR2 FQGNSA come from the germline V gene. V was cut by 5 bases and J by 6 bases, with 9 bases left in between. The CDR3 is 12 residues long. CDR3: CASSPHPDTQYF. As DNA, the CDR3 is TGTGCCAGCAGCCCCCATCCGGATACGCAGTATTTT.

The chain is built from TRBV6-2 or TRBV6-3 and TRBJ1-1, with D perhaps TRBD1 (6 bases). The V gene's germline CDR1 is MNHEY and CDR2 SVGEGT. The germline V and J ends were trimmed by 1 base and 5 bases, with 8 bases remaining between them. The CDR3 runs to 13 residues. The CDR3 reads CASSYLQGTEAFF. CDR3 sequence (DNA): TGTGCCAGCAGTTACTTACAGGGTACTGAAGCTTTCTTT.

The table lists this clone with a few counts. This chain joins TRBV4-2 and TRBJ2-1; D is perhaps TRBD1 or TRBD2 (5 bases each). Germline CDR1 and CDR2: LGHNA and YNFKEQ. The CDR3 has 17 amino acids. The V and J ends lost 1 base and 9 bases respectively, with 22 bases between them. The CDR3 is CASSQGRDLRQNSEQFF. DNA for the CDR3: TGTGCCAGCAGCCAAGGACGGGACCTCCGCCAAAACTCTGAGCAGTTCTTC.

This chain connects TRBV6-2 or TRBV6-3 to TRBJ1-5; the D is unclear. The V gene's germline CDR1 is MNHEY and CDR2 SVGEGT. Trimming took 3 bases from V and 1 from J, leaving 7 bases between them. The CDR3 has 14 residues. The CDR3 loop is CASSYTVSNQPQHF. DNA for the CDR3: TGTGCCAGCAGTTATACGGTGAGCAATCAGCCCCAGCATTTT.

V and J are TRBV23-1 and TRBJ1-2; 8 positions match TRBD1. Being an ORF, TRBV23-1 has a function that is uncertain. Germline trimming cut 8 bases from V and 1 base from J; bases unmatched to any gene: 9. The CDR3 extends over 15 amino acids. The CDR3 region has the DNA TGCGCCAGCCCGGACAGGGTCCTCTTTAACTATGGCTACACCTTC. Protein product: CASPDRVLFNYGYTF.

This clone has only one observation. DNA of the CDR3: TGTGCCAGCAATCTTTTCGGCCAGGGGGACACCGGGGAGCTGTTTTTT. It is translated as CASNLFGQGDTGELFF. V is TRBV27 and J is TRBJ2-2; TRBD1 matches at 7 bases. The ends lost 7 bases at V and 3 bases at J; junction bases unmatched: 11. From germline, CDR1 is MNHEY and CDR2 SMNVEV (reference sequence). This CDR3 has 16 amino acids.

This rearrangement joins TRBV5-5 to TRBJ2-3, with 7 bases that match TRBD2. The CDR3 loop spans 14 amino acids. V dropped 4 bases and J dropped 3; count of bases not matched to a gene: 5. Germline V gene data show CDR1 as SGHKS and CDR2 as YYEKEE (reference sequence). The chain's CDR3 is CASSPGGPTDTQYF. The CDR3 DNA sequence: TGTGCCAGCAGCCCGGGAGGTCCAACAGATACGCAGTATTTT.

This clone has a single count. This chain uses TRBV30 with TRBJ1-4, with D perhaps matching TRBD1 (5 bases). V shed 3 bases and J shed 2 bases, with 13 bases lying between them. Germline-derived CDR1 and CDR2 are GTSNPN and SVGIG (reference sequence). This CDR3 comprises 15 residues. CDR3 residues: CAWSEDQGTNEKLFF. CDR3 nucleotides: TGTGCCTGGAGCGAAGACCAGGGTACTAATGAAAAACTGTTTTTT.

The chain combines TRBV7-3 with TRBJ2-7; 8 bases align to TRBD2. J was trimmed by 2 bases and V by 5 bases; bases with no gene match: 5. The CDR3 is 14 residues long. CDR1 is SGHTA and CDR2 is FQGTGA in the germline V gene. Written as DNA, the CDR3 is TGTGCCAGCAGCGTCAGCGGGGGAACCTACGAGCAGTACTTC. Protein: CASSVSGGTYEQYF. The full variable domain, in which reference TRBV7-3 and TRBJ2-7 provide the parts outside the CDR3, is GAGVSQTPSNKVTEKGKYVELRCDPISGHTALYWYRQSLGQGPEFLIYFQGTGAADDSGLPNDRFFAVRPEGSVSTLKIQRTERGDSAVYLCASSVSGGTYEQYFGPGTRLTVT.

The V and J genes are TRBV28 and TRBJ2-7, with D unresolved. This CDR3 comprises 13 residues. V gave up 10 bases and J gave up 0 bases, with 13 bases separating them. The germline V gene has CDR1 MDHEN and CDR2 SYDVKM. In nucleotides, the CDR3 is TGTGCCACCCAAGGAACCAGCTCCTACGAGCAGTACTTC. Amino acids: CATQGTSSYEQYF.

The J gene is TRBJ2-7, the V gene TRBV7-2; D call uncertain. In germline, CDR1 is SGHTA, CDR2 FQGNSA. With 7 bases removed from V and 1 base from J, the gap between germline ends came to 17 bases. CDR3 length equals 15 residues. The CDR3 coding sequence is TGTGCCAGCACCCCGGGCGGCCTCCAATCCTACGAGCAGTACTTC. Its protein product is CASTPGGLQSYEQYF.

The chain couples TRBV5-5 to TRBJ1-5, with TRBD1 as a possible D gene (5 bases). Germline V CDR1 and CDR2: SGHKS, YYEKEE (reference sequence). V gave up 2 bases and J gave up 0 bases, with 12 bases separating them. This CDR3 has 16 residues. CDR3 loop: CASSLTGGFSNQPQHF. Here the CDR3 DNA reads TGTGCCAGCAGCTTAACAGGAGGGTTTAGCAATCAGCCCCAGCATTTT.

The CDR3 nucleotides read TGTGCCAGCAGTATTCGCGCCGGACTCGGCACAGATACGCAGTATTTT. It translates to CASSIRAGLGTDTQYF. The chain joins TRBV2 to TRBJ2-3; TRBD2 might be the D (5 bases). Germline V CDR1 and CDR2: SNHLY, FYNNEI. The CDR3 runs 16 residues. Trimming shortened V by 5 bases and J by 1 base, and 16 bases separated the two germline ends.

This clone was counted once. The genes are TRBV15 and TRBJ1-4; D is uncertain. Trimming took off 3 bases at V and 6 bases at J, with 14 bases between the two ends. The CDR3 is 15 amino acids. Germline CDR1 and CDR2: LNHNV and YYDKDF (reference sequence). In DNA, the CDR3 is TGTGCCACCAGCAGTCACGCGTTGTTGGATGAAAAACTGTTTTTT. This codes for CATSSHALLDEKLFF.

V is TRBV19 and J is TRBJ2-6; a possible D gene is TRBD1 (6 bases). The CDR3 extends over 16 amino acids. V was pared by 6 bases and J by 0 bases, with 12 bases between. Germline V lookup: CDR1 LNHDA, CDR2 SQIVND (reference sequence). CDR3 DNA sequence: TGTGCCAGTAGGTTGGGGGCCATCTCTGGGGCCAACGTCCTGACTTTC. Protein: CASRLGAISGANVLTF.

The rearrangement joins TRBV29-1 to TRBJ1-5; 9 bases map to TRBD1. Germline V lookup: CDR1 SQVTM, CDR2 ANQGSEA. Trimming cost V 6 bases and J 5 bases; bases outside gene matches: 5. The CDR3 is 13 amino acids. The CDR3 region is CSVGTGSHQPQHF. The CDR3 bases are TGCAGCGTCGGGACAGGGTCCCATCAGCCCCAGCATTTT.

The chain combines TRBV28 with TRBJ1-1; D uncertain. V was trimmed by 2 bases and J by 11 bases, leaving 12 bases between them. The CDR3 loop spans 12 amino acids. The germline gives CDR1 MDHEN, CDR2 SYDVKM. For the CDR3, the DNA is TGTGCCAGCAGTTTAAGGGTAGAGAAGGCTTTCTTT. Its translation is CASSLRVEKAFF.

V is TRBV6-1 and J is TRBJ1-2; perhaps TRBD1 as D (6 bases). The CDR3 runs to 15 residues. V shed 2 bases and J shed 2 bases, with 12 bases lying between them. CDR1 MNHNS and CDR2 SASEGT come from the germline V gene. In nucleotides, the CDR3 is TGTGCCAGCAGTGAAAGACAGGCGATGAACTATGGCTACACCTTC. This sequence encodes CASSERQAMNYGYTF.

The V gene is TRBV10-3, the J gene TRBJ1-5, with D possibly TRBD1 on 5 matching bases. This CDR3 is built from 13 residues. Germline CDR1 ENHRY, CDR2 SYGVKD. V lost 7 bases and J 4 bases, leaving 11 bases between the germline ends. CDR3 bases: TGTGCCATCATGGGAGGGGAAAATCAGCCCCAGCATTTT. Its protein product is CAIMGGENQPQHF.

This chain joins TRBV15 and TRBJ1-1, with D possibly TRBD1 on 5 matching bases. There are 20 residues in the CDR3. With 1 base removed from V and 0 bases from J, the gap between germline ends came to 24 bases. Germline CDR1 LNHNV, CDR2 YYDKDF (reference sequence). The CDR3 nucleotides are TGTGCCACCAGCAGAGTCCCGGGGGGAGGGTGGGACTACTTGAACACTGAAGCTTTCTTT. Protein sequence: CATSRVPGGGWDYLNTEAFF.

CDR3 sequence (DNA): TGTGCCAGCAGACCCGTTGCAGGACCCTCGAACACCGGGGAGCTGTTTTTT. It translates to CASRPVAGPSNTGELFF. The chain is built from TRBV27 and TRBJ2-2; no reliable D call. Per the germline V gene, CDR1 is MNHEY and CDR2 is SMNVEV (reference sequence). The CDR3 spans 17 residues. V was cut by 6 bases and J by 0 bases, with 17 bases left in between.

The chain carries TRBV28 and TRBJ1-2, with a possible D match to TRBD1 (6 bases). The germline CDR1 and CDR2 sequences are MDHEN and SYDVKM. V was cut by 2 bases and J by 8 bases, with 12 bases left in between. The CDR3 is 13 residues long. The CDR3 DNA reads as TGTGCCAGCAGTTTAAGGGGGTTAGGCGGCTACACCTTC. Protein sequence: CASSLRGLGGYTF.

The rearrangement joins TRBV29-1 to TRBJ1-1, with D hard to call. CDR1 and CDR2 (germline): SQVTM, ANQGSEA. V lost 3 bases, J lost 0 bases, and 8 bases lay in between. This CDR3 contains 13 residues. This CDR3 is CSVEEAMNTEAFF. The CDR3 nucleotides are TGCAGCGTTGAGGAGGCAATGAACACTGAAGCTTTCTTT.

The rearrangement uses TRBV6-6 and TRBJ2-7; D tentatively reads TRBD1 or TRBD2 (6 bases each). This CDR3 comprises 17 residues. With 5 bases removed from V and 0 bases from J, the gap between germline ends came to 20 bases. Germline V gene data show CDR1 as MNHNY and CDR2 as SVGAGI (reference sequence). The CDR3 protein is CASSPKSGQTSSYEQYF. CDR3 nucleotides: TGTGCCAGCAGTCCGAAGTCTGGACAGACTAGCTCCTACGAGCAGTACTTC.

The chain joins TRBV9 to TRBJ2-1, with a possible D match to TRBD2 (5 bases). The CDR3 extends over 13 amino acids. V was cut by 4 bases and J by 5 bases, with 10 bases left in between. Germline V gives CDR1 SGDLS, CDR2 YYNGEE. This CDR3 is CASSPAVHNEQFF. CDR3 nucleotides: TGTGCCAGCAGCCCAGCGGTGCACAATGAGCAGTTCTTC.

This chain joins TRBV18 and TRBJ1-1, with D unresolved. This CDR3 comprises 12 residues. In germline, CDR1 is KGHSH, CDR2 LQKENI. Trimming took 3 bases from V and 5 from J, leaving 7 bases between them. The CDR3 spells CASSPQGTEAFF. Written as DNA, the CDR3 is TGTGCCAGCTCACCTCAAGGGACTGAAGCTTTCTTT.

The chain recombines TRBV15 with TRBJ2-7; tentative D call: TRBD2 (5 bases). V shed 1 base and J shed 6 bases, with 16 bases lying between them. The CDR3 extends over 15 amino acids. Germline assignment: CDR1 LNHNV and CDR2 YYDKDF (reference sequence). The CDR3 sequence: CATSRVGSGMGEQYF. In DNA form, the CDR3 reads TGTGCCACCAGCAGAGTCGGATCGGGGATGGGCGAGCAGTACTTC.